This entry features one T cell receptor (beta chain) sequence. The data were produced by immunoSEQ multiplex PCR, yet TCRdb's version contains in-frame clones alone and is incomplete. The profile shows about 100,000 clones, 85% of them singletons. This sample was included in a study of control samples from healthy donors and cancer patients. Germline V CDR1 and CDR2: LGHNA, YNFKEQ. This CDR3 region has 16 residues. V lost 4 bases, J lost 8 bases, and 21 bases lay in between. The rearrangement links TRBV4-2 to TRBJ2-1; maybe TRBD2 (7 bases). This receptor was identified in a young man in good health. Sequenced material: blood. The CDR3: CASSPLTGGAGHEQFF. The CDR3 coding sequence is TGTGCCAGCAGCCCCCTAACTGGGGGGGCCGGGCATGAGCAGTTCTTC.